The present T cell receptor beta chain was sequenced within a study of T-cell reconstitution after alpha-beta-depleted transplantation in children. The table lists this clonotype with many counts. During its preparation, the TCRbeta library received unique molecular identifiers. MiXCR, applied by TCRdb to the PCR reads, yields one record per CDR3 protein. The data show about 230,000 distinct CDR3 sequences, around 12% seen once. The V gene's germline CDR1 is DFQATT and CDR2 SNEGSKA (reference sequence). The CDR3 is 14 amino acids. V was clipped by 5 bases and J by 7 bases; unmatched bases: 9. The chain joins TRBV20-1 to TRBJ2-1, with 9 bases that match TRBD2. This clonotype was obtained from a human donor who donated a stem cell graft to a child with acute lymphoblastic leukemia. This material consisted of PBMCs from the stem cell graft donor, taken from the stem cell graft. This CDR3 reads CSAGGGTSLNEQFF. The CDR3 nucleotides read TGCAGTGCTGGAGGAGGGACTAGCCTAAATGAGCAGTTCTTC.